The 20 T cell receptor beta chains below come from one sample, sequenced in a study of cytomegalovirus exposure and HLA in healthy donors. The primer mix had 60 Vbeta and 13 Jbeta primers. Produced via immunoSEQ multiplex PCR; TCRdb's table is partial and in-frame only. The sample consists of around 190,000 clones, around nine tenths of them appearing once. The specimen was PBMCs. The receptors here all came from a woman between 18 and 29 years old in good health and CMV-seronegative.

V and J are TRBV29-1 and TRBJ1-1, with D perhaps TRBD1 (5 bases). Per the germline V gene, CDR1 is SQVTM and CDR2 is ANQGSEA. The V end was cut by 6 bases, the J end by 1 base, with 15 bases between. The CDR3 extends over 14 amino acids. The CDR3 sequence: CSVRTRATNTEAFF. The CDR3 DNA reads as TGCAGCGTCCGAACCAGGGCCACGAACACTGAAGCTTTCTTT.

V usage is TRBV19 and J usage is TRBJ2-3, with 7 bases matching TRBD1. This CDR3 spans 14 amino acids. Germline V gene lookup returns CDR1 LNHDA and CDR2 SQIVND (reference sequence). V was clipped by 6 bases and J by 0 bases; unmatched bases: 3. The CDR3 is CASRSGGSTDTQYF. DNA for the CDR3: TGTGCCAGTAGGTCAGGGGGAAGCACAGATACGCAGTATTTT.

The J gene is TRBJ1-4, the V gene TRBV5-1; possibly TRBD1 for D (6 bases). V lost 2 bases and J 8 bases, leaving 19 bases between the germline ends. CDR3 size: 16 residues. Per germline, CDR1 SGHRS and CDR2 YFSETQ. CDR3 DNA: TGCGCCAGCAGCTTATCGGCGGGGGGGGCGTTCGAAAAACTGTTTTTT. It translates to CASSLSAGGAFEKLFF. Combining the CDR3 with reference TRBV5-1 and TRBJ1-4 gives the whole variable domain KAGVTQTPRYLIKTRGQQVTLSCSPISGHRSVSWYQQTPGQGLQFLFEYFSETQRNKGNFPGRFSGRQFSNSRSEMNVSTLELGDSALYLCASSLSAGGAFEKLFFGSGTQLSVL.

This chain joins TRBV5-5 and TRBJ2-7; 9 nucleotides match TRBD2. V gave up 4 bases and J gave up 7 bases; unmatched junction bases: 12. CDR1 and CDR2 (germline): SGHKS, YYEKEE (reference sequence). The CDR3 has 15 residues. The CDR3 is CASSIYSGSIGEQYF. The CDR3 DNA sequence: TGTGCCAGCAGCATCTATAGCGGGAGTATAGGGGAGCAGTACTTC.

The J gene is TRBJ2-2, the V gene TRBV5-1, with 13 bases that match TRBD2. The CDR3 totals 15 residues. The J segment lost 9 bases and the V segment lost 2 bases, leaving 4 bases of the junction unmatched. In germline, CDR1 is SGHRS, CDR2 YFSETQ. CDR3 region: CASSFGLAGDRELFF. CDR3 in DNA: TGCGCCAGCAGCTTCGGACTAGCGGGAGATCGGGAGCTGTTTTTT. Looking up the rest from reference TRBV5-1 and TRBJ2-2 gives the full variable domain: KAGVTQTPRYLIKTRGQQVTLSCSPISGHRSVSWYQQTPGQGLQFLFEYFSETQRNKGNFPGRFSGRQFSNSRSEMNVSTLELGDSALYLCASSFGLAGDRELFFGEGSRLTVL.

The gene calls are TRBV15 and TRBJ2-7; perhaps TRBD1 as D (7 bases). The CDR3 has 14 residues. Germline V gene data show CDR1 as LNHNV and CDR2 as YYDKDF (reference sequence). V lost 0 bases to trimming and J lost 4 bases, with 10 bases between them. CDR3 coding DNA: TGTGCCACCAGCAGAGAGGAGGGGGCTTACGAGCAGTACTTC. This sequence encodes CATSREEGAYEQYF.

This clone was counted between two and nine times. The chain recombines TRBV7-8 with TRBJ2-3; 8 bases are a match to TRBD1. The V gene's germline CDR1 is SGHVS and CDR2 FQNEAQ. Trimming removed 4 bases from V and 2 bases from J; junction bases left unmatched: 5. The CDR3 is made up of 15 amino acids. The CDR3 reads CASSYGQGDTDTQYF. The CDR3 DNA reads TGTGCCAGCAGCTACGGACAGGGTGACACAGATACGCAGTATTTT. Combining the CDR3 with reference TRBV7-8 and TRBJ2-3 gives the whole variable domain GAGVSQSPRYKVAKRGQDVALRCDPISGHVSLFWYQQALGQGPEFLTYFQNEAQLDKSGLPSDRFFAERPEGSVSTLKIQRTQQEDSAVYLCASSYGQGDTDTQYFGPGTRLTVL.

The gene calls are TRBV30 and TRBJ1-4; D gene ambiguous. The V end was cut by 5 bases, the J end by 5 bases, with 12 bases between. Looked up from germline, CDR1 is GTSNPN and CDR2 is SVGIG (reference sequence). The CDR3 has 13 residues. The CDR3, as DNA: TGTGCCTGGTTCCAGGCTACAAATGAAAAACTGTTTTTT. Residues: CAWFQATNEKLFF.

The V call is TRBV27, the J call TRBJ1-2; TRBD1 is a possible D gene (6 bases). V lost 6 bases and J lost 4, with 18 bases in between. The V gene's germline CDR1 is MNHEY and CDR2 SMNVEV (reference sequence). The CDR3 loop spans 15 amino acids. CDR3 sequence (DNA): TGTGCCAGCAGAAATGGGAGACAGGCGGGCTATGGCTACACCTTC. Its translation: CASRNGRQAGYGYTF.

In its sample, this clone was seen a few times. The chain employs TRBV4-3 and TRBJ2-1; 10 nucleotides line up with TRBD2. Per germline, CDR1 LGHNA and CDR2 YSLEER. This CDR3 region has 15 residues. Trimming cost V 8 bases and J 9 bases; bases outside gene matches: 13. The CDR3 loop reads CASGELAGPRGEQFF. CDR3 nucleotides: TGCGCCAGCGGCGAACTAGCGGGACCGCGGGGTGAGCAGTTCTTC.

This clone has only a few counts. CDR3 nucleotide sequence: TGTGCCAGCAGCCCCGGGACACAACAGGAGACCCAGTACTTC. As protein: CASSPGTQQETQYF. The rearrangement uses TRBV5-4 and TRBJ2-5, with D possibly being TRBD1 (6 bases). V lost 4 bases to trimming and J lost 5 bases, with 15 bases between them. This CDR3 has 14 amino acids. Per the germline V gene, CDR1 is SGHNT and CDR2 is YYREEE (reference sequence).

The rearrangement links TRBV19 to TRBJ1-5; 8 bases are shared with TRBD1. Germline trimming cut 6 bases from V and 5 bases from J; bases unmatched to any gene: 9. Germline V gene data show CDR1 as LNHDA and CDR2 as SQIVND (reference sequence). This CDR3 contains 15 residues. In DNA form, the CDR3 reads TGTGCCAGTAGACCGGACAGGGTTCAGGATCAGCCCCAGCATTTT. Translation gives CASRPDRVQDQPQHF.

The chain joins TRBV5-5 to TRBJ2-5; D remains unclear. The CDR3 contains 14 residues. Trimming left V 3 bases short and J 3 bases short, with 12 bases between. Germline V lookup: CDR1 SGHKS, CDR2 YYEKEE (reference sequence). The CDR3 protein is CASSSAWPEETQYF. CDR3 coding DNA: TGTGCCAGCAGCTCCGCATGGCCCGAAGAGACCCAGTACTTC.

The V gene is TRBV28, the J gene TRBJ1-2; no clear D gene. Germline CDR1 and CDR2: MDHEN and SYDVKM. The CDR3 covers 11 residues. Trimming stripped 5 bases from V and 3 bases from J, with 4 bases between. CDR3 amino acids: CASSSYYGYTF. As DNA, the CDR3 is TGTGCCAGCAGTAGCTACTATGGCTACACCTTC.

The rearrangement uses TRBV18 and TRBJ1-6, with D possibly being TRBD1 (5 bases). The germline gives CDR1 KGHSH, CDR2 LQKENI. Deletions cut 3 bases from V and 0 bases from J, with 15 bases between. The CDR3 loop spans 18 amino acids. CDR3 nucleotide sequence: TGTGCCAGCTCACCCAACAGTCGGGGGAGCTCCTATAATTCACCCCTCCACTTT. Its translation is CASSPNSRGSSYNSPLHF.

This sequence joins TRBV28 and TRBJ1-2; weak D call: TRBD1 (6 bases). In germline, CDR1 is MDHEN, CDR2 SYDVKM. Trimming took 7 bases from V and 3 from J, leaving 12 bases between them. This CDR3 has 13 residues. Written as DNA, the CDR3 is TGTGCCAGCATCGACAGGTTAGACTATGGCTACACCTTC. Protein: CASIDRLDYGYTF.

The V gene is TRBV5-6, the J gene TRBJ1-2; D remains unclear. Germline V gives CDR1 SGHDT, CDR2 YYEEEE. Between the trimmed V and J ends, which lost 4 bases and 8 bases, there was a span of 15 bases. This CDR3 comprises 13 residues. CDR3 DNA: TGTGCCAGCAGCGGTGGTACAGTTCAAGGCTACACCTTC. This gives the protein CASSGGTVQGYTF.

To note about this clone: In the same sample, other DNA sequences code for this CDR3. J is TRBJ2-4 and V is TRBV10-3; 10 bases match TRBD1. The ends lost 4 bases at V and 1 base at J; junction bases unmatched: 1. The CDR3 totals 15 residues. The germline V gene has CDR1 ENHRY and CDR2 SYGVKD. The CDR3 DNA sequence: TGTGCCATCAGTGCGGACAGGGGGGCCAAAAACATTCAGTACTTC. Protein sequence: CAISADRGAKNIQYF.

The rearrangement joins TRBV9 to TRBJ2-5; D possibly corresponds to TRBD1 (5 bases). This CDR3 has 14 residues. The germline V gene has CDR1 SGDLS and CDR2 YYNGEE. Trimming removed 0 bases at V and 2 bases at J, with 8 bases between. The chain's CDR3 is CASSVGTTQETQYF. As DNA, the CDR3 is TGTGCCAGCAGCGTAGGGACAACGCAAGAGACCCAGTACTTC.

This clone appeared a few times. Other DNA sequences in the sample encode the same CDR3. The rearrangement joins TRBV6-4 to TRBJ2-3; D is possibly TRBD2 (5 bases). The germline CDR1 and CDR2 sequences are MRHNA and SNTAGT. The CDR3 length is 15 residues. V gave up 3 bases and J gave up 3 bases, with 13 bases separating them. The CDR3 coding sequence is TGTGCCAGCAGTGATGGTAGCTGGGAGACAGATACGCAGTATTTT. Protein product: CASSDGSWETDTQYF.